The clone carrying this TCR beta chain was detected only a few times. Its antigen remains unidentified. Researchers made TCR cDNA using 5'RACE template switching, and this step added a universal primer site and UMIs. TCRdb redid the calling of the 5' RACE reads with MiXCR, one entry per CDR3 protein. The sample shows more than 300,000 distinct CDR3 sequences, approximately 4% of them seen only once. This sample was taken from a study of T cells after yellow fever vaccination. The overall study: Preparing low-cell-number fractions relied on SMART-Seq v4 Ultra Low Input. Broader study findings: Across the CD4 and CD8 compartments, a small share of clonotypes was present in both. A weaker secondary response peaked on day 5, the primary on day 15.

The clonotype was recovered from a man aged 18 to 35 who received the YFV17D yellow fever vaccine. Sequencing was performed on PBMCs, taken 15 days after the yellow fever booster vaccination.

The CDR3 sequence is CASSPSFRGGDEKLFF. DNA of the CDR3: TGTGCCAGCAGCCCCAGCTTCAGGGGTGGGGACGAAAAACTGTTTTTT. The gene calls are TRBV7-2 and TRBJ1-4; possible D gene TRBD1, 6 bases. Germline lookup yields CDR1 SGHTA and CDR2 FQGNSA. V was clipped by 5 bases and J by 8 bases, with 21 bases between them. This CDR3 comprises 16 residues.